This passage covers 17 T cell receptor beta chains from one sample sequenced in a study of blood T cell repertoires in COVID-19. Clones were read by immunoSEQ multiplex PCR, and TCRdb kept only the in-frame ones, dropping some. Altogether some 150,000 clones are present, approximately 87% being singletons, with the ten largest covering approximately 1.3%. Sequencing used PBMCs or T cells enriched from blood (not recorded which). These receptors all come from a woman in her twenties or thirties with acute COVID-19.

V usage is TRBV14 and J usage is TRBJ2-3; 9 bases map to TRBD2. CDR3 size: 16 residues. J lost 5 bases, V lost 3 bases, and 9 bases had no gene match. From germline, CDR1 is SGHDN and CDR2 FVKESK. The CDR3 DNA reads as TGTGCCAGCAGCCATGTTTTAGCGGGAGTTGGAGATACGCAGTATTTT. This gives the protein CASSHVLAGVGDTQYF.

The chain couples TRBV28 to TRBJ1-1; TRBD1 is a possible D gene (6 bases). CDR1 is MDHEN, CDR2 SYDVKM, per germline. This CDR3 spans 12 amino acids. V was cut by 6 bases and J by 5 bases, with 10 bases left in between. The CDR3 region has the DNA TGTGCCAGCAGCGCAGGGGAGACTGAAGCTTTCTTT. Translation gives CASSAGETEAFF. The entire variable domain, with the rest obtained from reference TRBV28 and TRBJ1-1, is as follows: DVKVTQSSRYLVKRTGEKVFLECVQDMDHENMFWYRQDPGLGLRLIYFSYDVKMKEKGDIPEGYSVSREKKERFSLILESASTNQTSMYLCASSAGETEAFFGQGTRLTVV.

The gene calls are TRBV5-1 and TRBJ1-5; D may be TRBD1 (6 bases). CDR3 length equals 15 residues. V lost 0 bases and J 7 bases, leaving 14 bases between the germline ends. In germline, CDR1 is SGHRS, CDR2 YFSETQ. Here the CDR3 DNA reads TGCGCCAGCAGCTTGGAAGGGGGAGTGGGGCAGCCCCAGCATTTT. It specifies CASSLEGGVGQPQHF.

This clone showed up just once. The chain links TRBV28 to TRBJ2-7, with 12 bases matching TRBD2. Per the germline V gene, CDR1 is MDHEN and CDR2 is SYDVKM. V shed 4 bases, J shed 6 bases, and the junction held 4 bases outside the gene matches. This CDR3 has 14 amino acids. CDR3 coding DNA: TGTGCCAGCAGTTCTAGCGGGAGGGATCCCGAGCAGTACTTC. Its translation: CASSSSGRDPEQYF.

The V gene is TRBV2, the J gene TRBJ2-3; 10 bases fit TRBD1. This CDR3 comprises 15 residues. V lost 3 bases, J lost 4 bases, and 4 bases stayed unmatched. Germline V lookup: CDR1 SNHLY, CDR2 FYNNEI. This CDR3 is CASSELGQGADTQYF. The CDR3 DNA is TGTGCCAGCAGTGAGTTAGGACAGGGGGCAGATACGCAGTATTTT.

The count of this clone is one. The V gene is TRBV30, the J gene TRBJ1-5, with 7 nucleotides matching TRBD1. Germline lookup yields CDR1 GTSNPN and CDR2 SVGIG (reference sequence). This CDR3 spans 14 amino acids. Trimming cost V 3 bases and J 5 bases; bases outside gene matches: 7. This CDR3 is CAWSGTVVDQPQHF. CDR3 sequence (DNA): TGTGCCTGGAGCGGGACAGTTGTCGATCAGCCCCAGCATTTT.

This chain joins TRBV7-2 and TRBJ1-1; 7 nucleotides line up with TRBD1. The CDR3 spans 15 residues. Germline CDR1 SGHTA, CDR2 FQGNSA. V dropped 6 bases and J dropped 1; count of bases not matched to a gene: 8. The CDR3 reads CASRSQGGSNTEAFF. CDR3 nucleotides: TGTGCCAGCAGATCTCAGGGGGGTTCGAACACTGAAGCTTTCTTT.

The chain joins TRBV4-1 to TRBJ2-7, with D maybe TRBD2 (5 bases). CDR3 length: 13 residues. The V end was cut by 1 base, the J end by 5 bases, with 9 bases between. The germline CDR1 and CDR2 sequences are MGHRA and YSYEKL. CDR3 DNA sequence: TGCGCCAGCAGCCAAGCCGGGAACCACGAGCAGTACTTC. It specifies CASSQAGNHEQYF.

The V call is TRBV3-1 (or the pseudogene TRBV3-2), the J call TRBJ2-1; the D is unclear. The CDR3 is made up of 13 amino acids. Trimming removed 7 bases at V and 2 bases at J, with 9 bases between. CDR1 LGHDT and CDR2 YNNKEL come from the germline V gene (reference sequence). The CDR3 here is CASTTPPYNEQFF. In DNA form, the CDR3 reads TGTGCCAGCACGACTCCCCCCTACAATGAGCAGTTCTTC.

The CDR3 reads CASKASTGADSPLHF. CDR3 in DNA: TGCGCCAGCAAAGCGTCGACAGGCGCTGATTCACCCCTCCACTTT. The chain combines TRBV5-1 with TRBJ1-6, with D possibly being TRBD1 (6 bases). V lost 6 bases and J 8 bases, leaving 18 bases between the germline ends. The CDR3 totals 15 residues. Germline loops: CDR1 SGHRS, CDR2 YFSETQ.

The chain links TRBV5-5 to TRBJ2-7; TRBD1 agrees at 7 bases. Germline CDR1 reads SGHKS; CDR2 reads YYEKEE (reference sequence). Trimming cost V 6 bases and J 4 bases; bases outside gene matches: 13. The CDR3 covers 15 residues. The CDR3 nucleotides read TGTGCCAGCATCCTGGGCTGGGACAGACCTTACGAGCAGTACTTC. Translating gives CASILGWDRPYEQYF.

This chain connects TRBV9 to TRBJ2-3, with D possibly being TRBD1 (5 bases). This CDR3 has 17 amino acids. Germline V CDR1 and CDR2: SGDLS, YYNGEE. V shed 7 bases and J shed 2 bases, with 23 bases lying between them. CDR3 sequence reads: CASGKSFGQEYTDTQYF. As DNA, the CDR3 is TGTGCCAGCGGCAAAAGTTTTGGACAAGAGTACACAGATACGCAGTATTTT.

The chain recombines TRBV3-1 (or the pseudogene TRBV3-2) with TRBJ2-1; 10 bases line up with TRBD1. The length of the CDR3 is 15 residues. Germline trimming cut 3 bases from V and 6 bases from J; bases unmatched to any gene: 5. In germline, CDR1 is LGHDT, CDR2 YNNKEL (reference sequence). The CDR3 is CASSQTGGIGNEQFF. Written as DNA, the CDR3 is TGTGCCAGCAGCCAGACAGGGGGCATTGGCAATGAGCAGTTCTTC.

The genes are TRBV28 and TRBJ2-7, with 8 positions matching TRBD1. The J segment lost 2 bases and the V segment lost 4 bases, leaving 13 bases of the junction unmatched. CDR3 length equals 17 residues. Germline CDR1 is MDHEN and CDR2 is SYDVKM. This CDR3 reads CASSSPGTGIHPYEQYF. CDR3 DNA: TGTGCCAGCAGTTCCCCAGGGACAGGTATTCACCCCTACGAGCAGTACTTC.

The chain joins TRBV4-3 to TRBJ2-7, with D perhaps matching TRBD1 (5 bases). Per the germline V gene, CDR1 is LGHNA and CDR2 is YSLEER. The CDR3 is 16 amino acids. V gave up 0 bases and J gave up 1 base, with 13 bases separating them. CDR3 sequence reads: CASSQDEGVGSYEQYF. CDR3 coding DNA: TGCGCCAGCAGCCAAGATGAAGGGGTTGGGTCCTACGAGCAGTACTTC.

This clone was seen just once. CDR3 amino acids: CASSLEPGNSPLHF. The CDR3 DNA reads TGTGCCAGCAGCTTAGAACCGGGTAATTCACCCCTCCACTTT. The V and J genes are TRBV7-8 and TRBJ1-6, with D uncertain. The ends were cut back, 1 base at V and 6 bases at J, with 7 bases in the middle. The length of the CDR3 is 14 residues. Germline CDR1 SGHVS, CDR2 FQNEAQ.

This clone has a handful of counts. This chain connects TRBV24-1 to TRBJ2-1, with 9 bases matching TRBD1. There are 15 residues in the CDR3. The germline CDR1 and CDR2 sequences are KGHDR and SFDVKD. J lost 6 bases, V lost 4 bases, and 6 bases had no gene match. CDR3 region: CATSDLDRGINEQFF. In DNA, the CDR3 is TGTGCCACCAGTGACTTAGACAGGGGGATCAATGAGCAGTTCTTC.